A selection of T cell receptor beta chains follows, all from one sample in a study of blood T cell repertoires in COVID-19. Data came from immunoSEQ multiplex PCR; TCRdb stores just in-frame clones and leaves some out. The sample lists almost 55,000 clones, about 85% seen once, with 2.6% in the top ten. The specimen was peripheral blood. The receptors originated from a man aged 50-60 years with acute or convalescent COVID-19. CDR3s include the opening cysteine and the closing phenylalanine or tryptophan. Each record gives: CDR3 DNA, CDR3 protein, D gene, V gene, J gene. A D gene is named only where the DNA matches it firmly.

TGCAGTGCTAGTCGGACTAGCACAGATACGCAGTATTTT	CSASRTSTDTQYF	-	TRBV20-1	TRBJ2-3
TGCGCCAGCGGGGGAGACAGGGGGCGCCCCCACGAGCAGTACTTC	CASGGDRGRPHEQYF	TRBD1	TRBV10-1	TRBJ2-7
TGTGCCAGCAGTCAAGGGGGGGGTACCCAGTACTTC	CASSQGGGTQYF	-	TRBV12-3/TRBV12-4	TRBJ2-5
TGTGCCAGCAGCTTAGGCGGCAGGGGTGGTGGCCAAGAGACCCAGTACTTC	CASSLGGRGGGQETQYF	-	TRBV7-6	TRBJ2-5
TGTGCCTGGAGTGAGCCAGGACAGGGTTCTTACGAGCAGTACTTC	CAWSEPGQGSYEQYF	TRBD1	TRBV30	TRBJ2-7
TGTGCCAGCAGACAGGGTCTTAGCACAGATACGCAGTATTTT	CASRQGLSTDTQYF	-	TRBV28	TRBJ2-3
TGTGCCAGCAGGATATCGGACAGTATGAACACTGAAGCTTTCTTT	CASRISDSMNTEAFF	-	TRBV27	TRBJ1-1
TGTGCCAGCAGCTTTTATGCGGGGCTAAAAACCCTCCACTTT	CASSFYAGLKTLHF	-	TRBV5-4	TRBJ1-6
TGTGCCAGCCGAGACAGGGAAGCTGGCTACACCTTC	CASRDREAGYTF	TRBD1	TRBV18	TRBJ1-2
TGTGCCAGCTCAACCGGGACAGGGGGCGAGCAGTACTTC	CASSTGTGGEQYF	TRBD1	TRBV18	TRBJ2-7